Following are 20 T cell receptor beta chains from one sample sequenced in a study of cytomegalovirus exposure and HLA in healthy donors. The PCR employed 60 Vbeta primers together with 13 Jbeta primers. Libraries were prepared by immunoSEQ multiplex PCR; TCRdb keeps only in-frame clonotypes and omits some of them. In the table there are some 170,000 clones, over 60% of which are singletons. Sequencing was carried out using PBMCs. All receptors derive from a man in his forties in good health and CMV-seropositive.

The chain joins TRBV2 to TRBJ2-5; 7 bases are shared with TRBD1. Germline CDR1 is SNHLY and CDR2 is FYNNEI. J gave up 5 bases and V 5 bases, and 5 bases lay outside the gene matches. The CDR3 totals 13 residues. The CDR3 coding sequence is TGTGCCAGCAGTAGAGACAGGGATGAGACCCAGTACTTC. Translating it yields CASSRDRDETQYF.

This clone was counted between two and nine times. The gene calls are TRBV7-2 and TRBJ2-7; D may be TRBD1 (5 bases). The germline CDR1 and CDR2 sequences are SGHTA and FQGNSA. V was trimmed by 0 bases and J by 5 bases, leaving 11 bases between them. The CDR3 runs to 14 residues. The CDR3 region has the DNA TGTGCCAGCAGCTTAGCCACCCAGGGCCACGAGCAGTACTTC. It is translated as CASSLATQGHEQYF.

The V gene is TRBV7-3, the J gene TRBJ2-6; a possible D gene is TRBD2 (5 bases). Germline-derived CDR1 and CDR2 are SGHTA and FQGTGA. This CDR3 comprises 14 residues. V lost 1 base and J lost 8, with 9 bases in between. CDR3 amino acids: CASSLNPGSNVLTF. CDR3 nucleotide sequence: TGTGCCAGCAGCTTAAATCCGGGGTCCAACGTCCTGACTTTC.

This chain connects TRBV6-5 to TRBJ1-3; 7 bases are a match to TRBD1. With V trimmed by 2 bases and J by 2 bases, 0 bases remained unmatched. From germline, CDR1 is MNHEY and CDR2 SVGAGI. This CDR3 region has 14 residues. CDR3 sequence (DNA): TGTGCCAGCAGTTACGACAGGGCTGGAAACACCATATATTTT. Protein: CASSYDRAGNTIYF.

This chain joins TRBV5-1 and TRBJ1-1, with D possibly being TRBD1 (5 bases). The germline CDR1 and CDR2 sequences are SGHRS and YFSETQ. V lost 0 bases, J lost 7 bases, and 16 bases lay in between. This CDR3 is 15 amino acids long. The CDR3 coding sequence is TGCGCCAGCAGCTTGGTCCCAGGGCAGGGAGGTGAAGCTTTCTTT. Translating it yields CASSLVPGQGGEAFF.

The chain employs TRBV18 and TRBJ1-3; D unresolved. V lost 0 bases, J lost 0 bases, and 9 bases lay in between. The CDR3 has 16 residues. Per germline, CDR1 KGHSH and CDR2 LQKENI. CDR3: CASSPPGSFSGNTIYF. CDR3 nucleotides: TGTGCCAGCTCACCACCGGGTAGCTTCTCTGGAAACACCATATATTTT.

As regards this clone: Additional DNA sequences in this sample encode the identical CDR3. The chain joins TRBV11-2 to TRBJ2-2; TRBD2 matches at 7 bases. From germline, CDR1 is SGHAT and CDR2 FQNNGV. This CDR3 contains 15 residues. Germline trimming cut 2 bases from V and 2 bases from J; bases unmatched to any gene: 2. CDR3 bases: TGTGCCAGCAGCTTACCTAGCGGTAACACCGGGGAGCTGTTTTTT. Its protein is CASSLPSGNTGELFF.

The CDR3 here is CASSEGPGGGQPQHF. The CDR3 DNA reads as TGCGCCAGCAGTGAGGGGCCAGGAGGAGGGCAGCCCCAGCATTTT. This chain uses TRBV4-1 with TRBJ1-5; maybe TRBD1 (5 bases). CDR3 length equals 15 residues. Between the trimmed V and J ends, which lost 6 bases and 7 bases, there was a span of 19 bases. Looked up from germline, CDR1 is MGHRA and CDR2 is YSYEKL.

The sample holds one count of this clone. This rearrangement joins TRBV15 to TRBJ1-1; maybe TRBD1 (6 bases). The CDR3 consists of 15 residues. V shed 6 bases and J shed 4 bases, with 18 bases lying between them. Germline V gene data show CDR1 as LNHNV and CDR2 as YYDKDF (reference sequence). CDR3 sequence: CATRGTPFMGTEAFF. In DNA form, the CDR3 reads TGTGCCACCAGGGGGACACCCTTCATGGGCACTGAAGCTTTCTTT.

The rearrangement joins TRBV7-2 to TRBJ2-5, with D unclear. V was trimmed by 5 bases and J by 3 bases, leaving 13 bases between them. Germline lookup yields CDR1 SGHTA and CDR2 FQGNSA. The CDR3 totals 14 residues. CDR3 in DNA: TGTGCCAGCAGCCCTGCCTTCTCTAAAGAGACCCAGTACTTC. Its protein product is CASSPAFSKETQYF.

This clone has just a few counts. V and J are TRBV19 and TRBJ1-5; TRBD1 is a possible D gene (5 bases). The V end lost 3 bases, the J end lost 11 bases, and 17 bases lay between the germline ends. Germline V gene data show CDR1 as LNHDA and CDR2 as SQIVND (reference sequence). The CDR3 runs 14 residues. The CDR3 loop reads CASSMGQEGKAQHF. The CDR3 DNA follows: TGTGCCAGTAGTATGGGGCAGGAGGGAAAGGCCCAGCATTTT.

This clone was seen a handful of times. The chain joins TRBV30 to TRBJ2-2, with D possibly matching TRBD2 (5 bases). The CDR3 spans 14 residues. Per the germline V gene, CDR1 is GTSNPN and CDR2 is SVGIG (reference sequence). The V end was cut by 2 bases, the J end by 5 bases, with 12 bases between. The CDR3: CAWSRTGLTGELFF. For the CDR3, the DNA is TGTGCCTGGAGTCGAACGGGGTTAACCGGGGAGCTGTTTTTT.

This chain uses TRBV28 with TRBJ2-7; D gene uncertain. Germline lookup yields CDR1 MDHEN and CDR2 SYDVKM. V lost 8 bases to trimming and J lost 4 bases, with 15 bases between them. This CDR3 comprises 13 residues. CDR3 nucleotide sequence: TGTGCCAGCGGGTCGGGTTCGGCGTACGAGCAGTACTTC. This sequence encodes CASGSGSAYEQYF.

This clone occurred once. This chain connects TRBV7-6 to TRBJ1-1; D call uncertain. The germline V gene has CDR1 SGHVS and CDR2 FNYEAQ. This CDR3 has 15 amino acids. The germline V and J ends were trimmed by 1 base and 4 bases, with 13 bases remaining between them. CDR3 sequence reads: CASSLGAATSTEAFF. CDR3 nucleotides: TGTGCCAGCAGCTTAGGTGCAGCAACTAGCACTGAAGCTTTCTTT.

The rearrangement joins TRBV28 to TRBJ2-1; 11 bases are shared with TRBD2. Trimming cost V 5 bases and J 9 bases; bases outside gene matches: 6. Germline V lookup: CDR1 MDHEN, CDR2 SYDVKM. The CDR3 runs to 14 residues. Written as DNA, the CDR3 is TGTGCCAGCAGTGGTAGCGGGAGGGCCGCTGAGCAGTTCTTC. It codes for CASSGSGRAAEQFF.

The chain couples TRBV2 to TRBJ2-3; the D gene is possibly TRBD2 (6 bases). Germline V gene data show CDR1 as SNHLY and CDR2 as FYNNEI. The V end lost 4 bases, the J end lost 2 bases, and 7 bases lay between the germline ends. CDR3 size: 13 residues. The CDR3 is CASSGDFTDTQYF. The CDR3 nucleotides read TGTGCCAGCAGTGGGGACTTCACAGATACGCAGTATTTT.

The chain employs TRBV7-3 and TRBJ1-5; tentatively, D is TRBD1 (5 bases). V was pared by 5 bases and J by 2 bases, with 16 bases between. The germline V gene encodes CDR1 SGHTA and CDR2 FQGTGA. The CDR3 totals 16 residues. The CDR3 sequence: CASSPPEGRRNQPQHF. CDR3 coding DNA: TGTGCCAGCAGCCCTCCGGAGGGACGGCGCAATCAGCCCCAGCATTTT.

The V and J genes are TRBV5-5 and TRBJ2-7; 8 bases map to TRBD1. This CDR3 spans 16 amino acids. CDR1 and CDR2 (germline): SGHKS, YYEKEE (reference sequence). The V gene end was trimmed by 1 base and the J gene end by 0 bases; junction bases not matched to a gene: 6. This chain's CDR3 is CASSLTGTGVSYEQYF. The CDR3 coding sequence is TGTGCCAGCAGCTTGACCGGGACAGGAGTCTCCTACGAGCAGTACTTC.

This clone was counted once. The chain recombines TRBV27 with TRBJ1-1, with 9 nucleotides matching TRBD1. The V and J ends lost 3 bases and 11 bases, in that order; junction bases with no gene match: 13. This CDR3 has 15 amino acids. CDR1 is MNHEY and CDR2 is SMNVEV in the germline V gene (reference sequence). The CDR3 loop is CASSFGGLGTGSAFF. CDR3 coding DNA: TGTGCCAGCAGTTTCGGGGGGTTGGGGACAGGGAGCGCTTTCTTT.

The CDR3 sequence is CASSQAASYEQYF. CDR3 DNA: TGTGCCAGCAGCCAAGCGGCGTCCTACGAGCAGTACTTC. The chain couples TRBV7-2 to TRBJ2-7; TRBD2 is a possible D gene (5 bases). The length of the CDR3 is 13 residues. Germline loops: CDR1 SGHTA, CDR2 FQGNSA. The germline V and J ends were trimmed by 5 bases and 1 base, with 9 bases remaining between them.